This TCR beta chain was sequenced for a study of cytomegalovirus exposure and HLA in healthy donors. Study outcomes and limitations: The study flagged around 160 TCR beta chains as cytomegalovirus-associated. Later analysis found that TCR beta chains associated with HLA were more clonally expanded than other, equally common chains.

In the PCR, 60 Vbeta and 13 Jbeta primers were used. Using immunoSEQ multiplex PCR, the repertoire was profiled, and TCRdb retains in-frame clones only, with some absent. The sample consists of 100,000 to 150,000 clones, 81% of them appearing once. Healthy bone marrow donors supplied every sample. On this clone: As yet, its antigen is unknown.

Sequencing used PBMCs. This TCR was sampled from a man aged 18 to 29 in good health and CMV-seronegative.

CDR3 loop: CASSPTGGQTNEKLFF. DNA for the CDR3: TGTGCCAGCAGCCCGACAGGGGGCCAGACTAATGAAAAACTGTTTTTT. The V gene is TRBV4-2, the J gene TRBJ1-4, with 10 bases that match TRBD1. Unmatched junction bases numbered 4, after V lost 4 bases and J lost 2 bases. The V gene's germline CDR1 is LGHNA and CDR2 YNFKEQ. CDR3 length equals 16 residues.